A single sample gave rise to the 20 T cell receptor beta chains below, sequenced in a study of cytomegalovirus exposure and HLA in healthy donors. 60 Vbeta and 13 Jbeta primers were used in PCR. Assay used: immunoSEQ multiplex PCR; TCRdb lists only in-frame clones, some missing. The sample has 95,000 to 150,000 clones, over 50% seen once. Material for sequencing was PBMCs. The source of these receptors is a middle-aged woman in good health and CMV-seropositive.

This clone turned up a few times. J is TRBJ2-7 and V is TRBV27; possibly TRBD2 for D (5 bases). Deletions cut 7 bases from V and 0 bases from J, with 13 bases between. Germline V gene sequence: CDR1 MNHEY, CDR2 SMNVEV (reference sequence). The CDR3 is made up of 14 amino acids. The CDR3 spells CASKFQRSSYEQYF. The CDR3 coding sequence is TGTGCCAGCAAATTTCAGCGGAGCTCCTACGAGCAGTACTTC.

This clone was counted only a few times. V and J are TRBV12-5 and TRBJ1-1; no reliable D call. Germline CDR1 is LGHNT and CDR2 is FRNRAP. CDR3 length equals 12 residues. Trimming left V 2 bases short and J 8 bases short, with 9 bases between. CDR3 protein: CASGLPPGEAFF. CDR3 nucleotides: TGTGCTAGTGGTTTGCCTCCGGGAGAAGCTTTCTTT. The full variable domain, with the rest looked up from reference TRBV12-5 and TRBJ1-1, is DARVTQTPRHKVTEMGQEVTMRCQPILGHNTVFWYRQTMMQGLELLAYFRNRAPLDDSGMPKDRFSAEMPDATLATLKIQPSEPRDSAVYFCASGLPPGEAFFGQGTRLTVV.

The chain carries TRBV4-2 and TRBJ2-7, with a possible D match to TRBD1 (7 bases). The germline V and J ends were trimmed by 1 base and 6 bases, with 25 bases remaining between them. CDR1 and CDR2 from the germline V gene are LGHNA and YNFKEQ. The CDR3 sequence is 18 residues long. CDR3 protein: CASSQGAGGSGQALEQYF. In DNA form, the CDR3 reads TGTGCCAGCAGCCAAGGGGCAGGGGGTAGCGGACAAGCCCTCGAGCAGTACTTC.

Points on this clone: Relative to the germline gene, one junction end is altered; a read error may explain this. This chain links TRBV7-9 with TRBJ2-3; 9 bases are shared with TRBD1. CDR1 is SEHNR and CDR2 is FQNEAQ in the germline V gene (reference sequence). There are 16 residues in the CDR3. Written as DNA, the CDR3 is TGTTCCAGCAGCTTAGGTCGGGACAGGGTACAAGATACGCAGTATTTT. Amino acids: CSSSLGRDRVQDTQYF.

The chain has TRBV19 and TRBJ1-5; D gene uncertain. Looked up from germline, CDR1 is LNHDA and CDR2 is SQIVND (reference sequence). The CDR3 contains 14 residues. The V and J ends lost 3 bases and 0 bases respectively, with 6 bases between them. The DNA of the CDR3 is TGTGCCAGTAGTATCGCAGATAGCAATCAGCCCCAGCATTTT. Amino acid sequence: CASSIADSNQPQHF.

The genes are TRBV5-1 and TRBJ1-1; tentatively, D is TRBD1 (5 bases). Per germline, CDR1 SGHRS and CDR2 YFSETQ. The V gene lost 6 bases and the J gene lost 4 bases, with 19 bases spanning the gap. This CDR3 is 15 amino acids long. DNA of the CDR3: TGCGCCAGCAAACCAGTGCAGGGAGGATCCACTGAAGCTTTCTTT. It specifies CASKPVQGGSTEAFF. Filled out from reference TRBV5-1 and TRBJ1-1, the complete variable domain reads KAGVTQTPRYLIKTRGQQVTLSCSPISGHRSVSWYQQTPGQGLQFLFEYFSETQRNKGNFPGRFSGRQFSNSRSEMNVSTLELGDSALYLCASKPVQGGSTEAFFGQGTRLTVV.

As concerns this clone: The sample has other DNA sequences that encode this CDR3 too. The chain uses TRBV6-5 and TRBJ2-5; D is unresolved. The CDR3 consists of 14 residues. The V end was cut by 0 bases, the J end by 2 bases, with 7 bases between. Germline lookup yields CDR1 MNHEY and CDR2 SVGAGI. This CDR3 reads CASSYSLAQETQYF. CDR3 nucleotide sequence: TGTGCCAGCAGTTACTCGCTGGCTCAAGAGACCCAGTACTTC.

CDR3 in DNA: TGTGCCAGCAGTTACCGACAGGGAACGGTTCGGGCTTTCTTT. Protein: CASSYRQGTVRAFF. The rearrangement links TRBV6-5 to TRBJ1-1; 7 bases are shared with TRBD1. This CDR3 comprises 14 residues. V was clipped by 2 bases and J by 11 bases; unmatched bases: 11. Germline V gene data show CDR1 as MNHEY and CDR2 as SVGAGI.

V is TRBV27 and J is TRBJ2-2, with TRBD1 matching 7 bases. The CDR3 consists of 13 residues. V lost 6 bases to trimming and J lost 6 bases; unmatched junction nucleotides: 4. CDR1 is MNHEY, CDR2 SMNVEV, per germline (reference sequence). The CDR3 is CASSAGTAGELFF. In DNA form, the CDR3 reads TGTGCCAGCAGCGCCGGGACAGCCGGGGAGCTGTTTTTT.

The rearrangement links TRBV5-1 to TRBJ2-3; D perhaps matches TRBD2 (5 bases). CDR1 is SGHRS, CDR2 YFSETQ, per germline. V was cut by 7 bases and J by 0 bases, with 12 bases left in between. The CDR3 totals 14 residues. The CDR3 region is CASRSGTSTDTQYF. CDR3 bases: TGCGCCAGCCGGAGCGGCACTAGCACAGATACGCAGTATTTT.

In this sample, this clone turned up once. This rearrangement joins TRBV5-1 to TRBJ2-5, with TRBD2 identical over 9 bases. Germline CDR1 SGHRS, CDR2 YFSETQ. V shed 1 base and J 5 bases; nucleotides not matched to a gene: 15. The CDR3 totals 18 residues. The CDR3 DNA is TGCGCCAGCAGCTTGTATGGTAGCGGGGGCCCCACGGGGGAGACCCAGTACTTC. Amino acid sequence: CASSLYGSGGPTGETQYF.

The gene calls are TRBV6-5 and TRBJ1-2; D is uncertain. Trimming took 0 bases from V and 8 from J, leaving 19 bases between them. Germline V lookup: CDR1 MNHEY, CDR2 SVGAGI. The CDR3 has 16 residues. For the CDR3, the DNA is TGTGCCAGCAGTTACTCCAGACGGGGTCCCTTGAGGGGCTACACCTTC. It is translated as CASSYSRRGPLRGYTF.

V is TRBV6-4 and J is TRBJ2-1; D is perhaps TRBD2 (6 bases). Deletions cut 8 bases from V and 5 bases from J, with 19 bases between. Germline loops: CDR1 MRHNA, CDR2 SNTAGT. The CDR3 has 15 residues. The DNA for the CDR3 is TGTGCCAGCGCGAAATGGGGGGACTTAGACAATGAGCAGTTCTTC. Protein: CASAKWGDLDNEQFF.

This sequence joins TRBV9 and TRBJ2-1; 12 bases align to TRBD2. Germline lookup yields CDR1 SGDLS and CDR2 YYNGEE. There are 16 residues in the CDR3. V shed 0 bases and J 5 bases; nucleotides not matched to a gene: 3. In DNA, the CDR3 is TGTGCCAGCAGCGTAGGACTAGCGGGAGTTGACAATGAGCAGTTCTTC. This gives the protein CASSVGLAGVDNEQFF.

The chain's CDR3 is CASSLARQGVGAYEQYF. In nucleotides, the CDR3 is TGTGCCAGCAGCTTAGCCCGACAGGGAGTGGGCGCCTACGAGCAGTACTTC. The chain carries TRBV7-9 and TRBJ2-7; 7 positions match TRBD1. Germline CDR1 SEHNR, CDR2 FQNEAQ (reference sequence). J gave up 2 bases and V 0 bases, and 10 bases lay outside the gene matches. This CDR3 has 17 residues. The full variable domain, its missing parts supplied by reference TRBV7-9 and TRBJ2-7, is DTGVSQNPRHKITKRGQNVTFRCDPISEHNRLYWYRQTLGQGPEFLTYFQNEAQLEKSRLLSDRFSAERPKGSFSTLEIQRTEQGDSAMYLCASSLARQGVGAYEQYFGPGTRLTVT.

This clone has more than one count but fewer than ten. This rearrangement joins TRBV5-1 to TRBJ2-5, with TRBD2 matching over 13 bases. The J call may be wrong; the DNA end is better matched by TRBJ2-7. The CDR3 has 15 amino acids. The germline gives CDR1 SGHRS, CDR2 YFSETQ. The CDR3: CASSSRTSGGGEQYF. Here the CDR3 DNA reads TGCGCCAGCAGCTCGAGGACTAGCGGGGGTGGCGAGCAGTACTTC.

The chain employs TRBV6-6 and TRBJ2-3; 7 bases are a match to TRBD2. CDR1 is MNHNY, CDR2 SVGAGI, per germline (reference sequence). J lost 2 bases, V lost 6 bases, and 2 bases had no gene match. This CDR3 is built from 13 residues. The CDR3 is CASRTSPTDTQYF. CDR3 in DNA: TGTGCCAGCAGGACTAGCCCCACAGATACGCAGTATTTT.

The CDR3 DNA sequence: TGTGCCAGCAGCTTAAAATGGGGGGGGGCAAAAAACTACGAGCAGTACTTC. Protein: CASSLKWGGAKNYEQYF. This chain connects TRBV7-3 to TRBJ2-7; TRBD2 is a possible D gene (7 bases). Trimming removed 1 base at V and 3 bases at J, with 19 bases between. This CDR3 has 17 residues. The germline V gene has CDR1 SGHTA and CDR2 FQGTGA.

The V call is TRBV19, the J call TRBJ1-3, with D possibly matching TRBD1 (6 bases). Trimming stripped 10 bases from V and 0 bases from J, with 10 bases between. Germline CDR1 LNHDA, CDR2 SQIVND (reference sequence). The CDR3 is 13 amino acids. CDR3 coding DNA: TGTGCCACCAGGACAGCCTCTGGAAACACCATATATTTT. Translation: CATRTASGNTIYF.

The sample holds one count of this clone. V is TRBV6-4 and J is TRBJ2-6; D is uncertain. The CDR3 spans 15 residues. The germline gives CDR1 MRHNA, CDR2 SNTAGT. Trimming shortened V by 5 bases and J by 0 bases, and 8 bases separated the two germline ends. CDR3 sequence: CASSPQHSGANVLTF. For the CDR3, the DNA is TGTGCCAGCAGTCCACAGCACTCTGGGGCCAACGTCCTGACTTTC.